This T cell receptor (beta chain) appears in the sequencing data of a study of cytomegalovirus exposure and HLA in healthy donors. Amplification used 60 Vbeta primers and 13 Jbeta primers. The protocol was immunoSEQ multiplex PCR, while the TCRdb copy is restricted to in-frame clones and leaves out a portion. Seen here are over 70,000 clones, about two thirds observed once, and the top ten hold 7.5% to 8%. The study's findings and limits: The authors enumerated roughly 180 TCR beta chains as linked to cytomegalovirus. Most observed TCR sequences were rare, whereas some public TCRs were detected in many donors. In a later analysis, 16,951 TCR beta sequences were associated with HLA alleles at 0.05 false discovery rate.

Turning to this clone: The antigen is unknown.

Sequencing used PBMCs. The sequence was obtained from a man aged 35 to 55 in good health and CMV-seropositive.

The CDR3 DNA reads TGTGCCAGCAGGGGGGGACAGGGTTCCTCTGGAAACACCATATATTTT. Its translation is CASRGGQGSSGNTIYF. The rearrangement joins TRBV7-9 to TRBJ1-3; 9 nucleotides align to TRBD1. Trimming removed 6 bases from V and 0 bases from J; junction bases left unmatched: 6. CDR3 length equals 16 residues. Germline CDR1 and CDR2: SEHNR and FQNEAQ (reference sequence).